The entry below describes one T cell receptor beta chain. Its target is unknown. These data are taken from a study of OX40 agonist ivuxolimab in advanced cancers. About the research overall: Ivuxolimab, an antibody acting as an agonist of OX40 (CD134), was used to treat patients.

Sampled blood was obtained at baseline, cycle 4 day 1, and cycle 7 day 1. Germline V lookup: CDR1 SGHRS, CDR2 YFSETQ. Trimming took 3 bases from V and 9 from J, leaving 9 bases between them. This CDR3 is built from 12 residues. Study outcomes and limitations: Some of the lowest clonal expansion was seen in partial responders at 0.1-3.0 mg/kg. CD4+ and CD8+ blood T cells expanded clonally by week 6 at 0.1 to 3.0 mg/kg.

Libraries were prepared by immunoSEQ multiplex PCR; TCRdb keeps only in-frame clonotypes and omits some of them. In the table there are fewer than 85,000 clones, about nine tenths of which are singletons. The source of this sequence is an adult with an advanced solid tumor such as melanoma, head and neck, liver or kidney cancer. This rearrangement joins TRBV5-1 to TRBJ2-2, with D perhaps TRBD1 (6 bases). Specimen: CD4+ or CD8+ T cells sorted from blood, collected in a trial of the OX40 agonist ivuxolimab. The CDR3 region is CASSSQGRELFF. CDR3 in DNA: TGCGCCAGCAGCTCACAGGGAAGGGAGCTGTTTTTT.